The 30 T cell receptor beta chains in this list originate from one sample, sequenced in a study of cytomegalovirus exposure and HLA in healthy donors. The assay was immunoSEQ multiplex PCR, and TCRdb's table has in-frame clones only and misses some. The sample lists under 250,000 clones, around 86% occurring once. The sample was PBMCs. The receptor set was obtained from a woman between 18 and 29 years old in good health and CMV-seropositive.

V is TRBV7-2 and J is TRBJ2-1; 10 bases are a match to TRBD1. This CDR3 is 15 amino acids long. Germline loops: CDR1 SGHTA, CDR2 FQGNSA. The V segment lost 6 bases and the J segment 6 bases; nucleotides outside the gene matches: 8. CDR3 DNA: TGTGCCAGCAGGGTCGGGACAGGGGATATCAATGAGCAGTTCTTC. Translated, it gives CASRVGTGDINEQFF.

The genes are TRBV27 and TRBJ2-7; weak D call: TRBD1 (6 bases). Trimming stripped 5 bases from V and 9 bases from J, with 14 bases between. Germline values: CDR1 MNHEY, CDR2 SMNVEV (reference sequence). The length of the CDR3 is 12 residues. In DNA, the CDR3 is TGTGCCAGCAGTACCTCACAGGGTGTGCAGTACTTC. Protein product: CASSTSQGVQYF.

The count of this clone is one. V usage is TRBV4-1 and J usage is TRBJ1-5; 9 bases match TRBD1. The CDR3 contains 15 residues. The germline V gene encodes CDR1 MGHRA and CDR2 YSYEKL. V was clipped by 4 bases and J by 6 bases; unmatched bases: 7. CDR3 coding DNA: TGCGCCAGCAGCCTTCAACAGGGGGCACCTCAGCCCCAGCATTTT. It specifies CASSLQQGAPQPQHF.

The V gene is TRBV5-6, the J gene TRBJ1-2; weak D call: TRBD1 (5 bases). The germline V and J ends were trimmed by 0 bases and 2 bases, with 14 bases remaining between them. Germline loops: CDR1 SGHDT, CDR2 YYEEEE. This CDR3 has 16 residues. The CDR3 DNA follows: TGTGCCAGCAGCTTGGTTGGCGTGACAGAAAACTATGGCTACACCTTC. Translated: CASSLVGVTENYGYTF. The entire variable domain, with the rest obtained from reference TRBV5-6 and TRBJ1-2, is as follows: DAGVTQSPTHLIKTRGQQVTLRCSPKSGHDTVSWYQQALGQGPQFIFQYYEEEERQRGNFPDRFSGHQFPNYSSELNVNALLLGDSALYLCASSLVGVTENYGYTFGSGTRLTVV.

The rearrangement links TRBV27 to TRBJ1-1; 10 nucleotides line up with TRBD1. The ends lost 3 bases at V and 10 bases at J; junction bases unmatched: 5. The germline V gene encodes CDR1 MNHEY and CDR2 SMNVEV (reference sequence). CDR3 size: 13 residues. This CDR3 reads CASSFTTGGSAFF. Here the CDR3 DNA reads TGTGCCAGCAGTTTTACGACAGGGGGCTCAGCTTTCTTT.

The chain couples TRBV27 to TRBJ2-1, with TRBD2 as a possible D gene (6 bases). CDR3 length: 13 residues. V lost 5 bases to trimming and J lost 8 bases, with 13 bases between them. The germline gives CDR1 MNHEY, CDR2 SMNVEV (reference sequence). CDR3 residues: CASSPLGRHEQFF. The CDR3 nucleotides read TGTGCCAGCAGTCCCCTAGGGAGGCATGAGCAGTTCTTC.

CDR3 in amino acids: CASSSLLGGEAANVLTF. The CDR3 nucleotides read TGTGCCAGCAGCAGTCTTCTAGGGGGGGAAGCAGCCAACGTCCTGACTTTC. The chain joins TRBV25-1 to TRBJ2-6; TRBD2 might be the D (7 bases). The CDR3 runs to 17 residues. V was clipped by 6 bases and J by 7 bases, with 22 bases between them. Germline CDR1 reads MGHDK; CDR2 reads SYGVNS.

This sequence joins TRBV4-1 and TRBJ1-1, with D unresolved. V was shortened by 4 bases and J by 4 bases, with 13 bases between the two germline ends. The germline V gene has CDR1 MGHRA and CDR2 YSYEKL. The CDR3 totals 14 residues. DNA of the CDR3: TGCGCCAGCAGCCCACGGGCGGGTCCCACTGAAGCTTTCTTT. It specifies CASSPRAGPTEAFF.

The rearrangement uses TRBV5-4 and TRBJ2-1; 8 bases match TRBD2. CDR1 is SGHNT and CDR2 is YYREEE in the germline V gene (reference sequence). Germline trimming cut 0 bases from V and 7 bases from J; bases unmatched to any gene: 3. The CDR3 runs to 14 residues. The CDR3 reads CASSLEGLGNEQFF. CDR3 coding DNA: TGTGCCAGCAGCTTGGAGGGACTAGGGAATGAGCAGTTCTTC.

This clone occurred many times. The rearrangement joins TRBV28 to TRBJ2-7; 7 bases map to TRBD2. This CDR3 has 18 residues. The germline V gene encodes CDR1 MDHEN and CDR2 SYDVKM. With 6 bases clipped from V and 1 base from J, the junction kept 18 bases outside the gene matches. CDR3: CASRGRAVLRTVSYEQYF. As DNA, the CDR3 is TGTGCCAGCAGGGGGAGGGCAGTTCTGAGGACGGTATCCTACGAGCAGTACTTC.

The chain links TRBV5-4 to TRBJ2-3; 7 bases are a match to TRBD2. This CDR3 is built from 16 residues. Trimming cost V 3 bases and J 4 bases; bases outside gene matches: 11. Germline V gives CDR1 SGHNT, CDR2 YYREEE (reference sequence). As DNA, the CDR3 is TGTGCCAGCAGCTCCCAAAGCGGGATCGGGGCAGATACGCAGTATTTT. This sequence encodes CASSSQSGIGADTQYF. Full variable domain (remainder filled in from reference TRBV5-4 and TRBJ2-3): ETGVTQSPTHLIKTRGQQVTLRCSSQSGHNTVSWYQQALGQGPQFIFQYYREEENGRGNFPPRFSGLQFPNYSSELNVNALELDDSALYLCASSSQSGIGADTQYFGPGTRLTVL.

The V call is TRBV4-1, the J call TRBJ1-2; no reliable D call. Per germline, CDR1 MGHRA and CDR2 YSYEKL. This CDR3 region has 13 residues. Deletions cut 4 bases from V and 7 bases from J, with 13 bases between. The CDR3 loop is CASSLYVGSGYTF. CDR3 in DNA: TGCGCCAGCAGCCTTTATGTGGGCTCTGGCTACACCTTC.

The rearrangement links TRBV5-8 to TRBJ2-5; 7 positions agree with TRBD1. The trim removed 0 bases at V and 2 bases at J, leaving 10 bases unmatched. Germline loops: CDR1 SGHTS, CDR2 YDEGEE. This CDR3 spans 17 amino acids. CDR3 region: CASSLAWGQTIQETQYF. Written as DNA, the CDR3 is TGTGCCAGCAGCTTGGCCTGGGGACAGACGATTCAAGAGACCCAGTACTTC.

The chain joins TRBV29-1 to TRBJ1-1; 9 positions match TRBD1. Germline values: CDR1 SQVTM, CDR2 ANQGSEA. V was pared by 4 bases and J by 5 bases, with 8 bases of the junction left unmatched. The CDR3 runs 14 residues. The CDR3 reads CSVVGGQGDTEAFF. The CDR3 DNA is TGCAGCGTTGTAGGGGGACAGGGAGATACTGAAGCTTTCTTT.

The chain combines TRBV27 with TRBJ1-2; a weak D match, TRBD1 (5 bases). The CDR3 covers 16 residues. From germline, CDR1 is MNHEY and CDR2 SMNVEV (reference sequence). Trimming shortened V by 2 bases and J by 1 base, and 14 bases separated the two germline ends. The CDR3 spells CASSLSGSGVNYGYTF. The CDR3 DNA reads TGTGCCAGCAGTTTAAGCGGATCGGGGGTTAACTATGGCTACACCTTC.

The rearrangement links TRBV7-9 to TRBJ2-1, with D unresolved. In germline, CDR1 is SEHNR, CDR2 FQNEAQ (reference sequence). The CDR3 loop spans 14 amino acids. Trimming stripped 1 base from V and 6 bases from J, with 10 bases between. The CDR3 sequence is CASSLDIFSNEQFF. CDR3 DNA sequence: TGTGCCAGCAGCTTAGATATCTTCTCCAATGAGCAGTTCTTC.

The rearrangement joins TRBV7-9 to TRBJ2-7; 8 nucleotides agree with TRBD1. Germline-derived CDR1 and CDR2 are SEHNR and FQNEAQ (reference sequence). V dropped 1 base and J dropped 5; count of bases not matched to a gene: 4. The length of the CDR3 is 14 residues. CDR3 residues: CASSLGQGLDEQYF. The CDR3 bases are TGTGCCAGCAGCTTAGGACAGGGGCTGGACGAGCAGTACTTC.

The chain has TRBV4-1 and TRBJ1-3; D is perhaps TRBD1 (5 bases). The CDR3 extends over 15 amino acids. Looked up from germline, CDR1 is MGHRA and CDR2 is YSYEKL. The V gene lost 0 bases and the J gene lost 7 bases, with 13 bases spanning the gap. In DNA, the CDR3 is TGCGCCAGCAGCCAAGAAGACAGTCTTGGGAACACCATATATTTT. Its protein is CASSQEDSLGNTIYF.

This sequence joins TRBV14 and TRBJ1-2, with TRBD1 identical over 10 bases. Germline V gene data show CDR1 as SGHDN and CDR2 as FVKESK. V lost 4 bases, J lost 6 bases, and 11 bases stayed unmatched. CDR3 length: 16 residues. CDR3 region: CASSRRTGGRVHGYTF. As DNA, the CDR3 is TGTGCCAGCAGCCGTCGGACAGGGGGAAGAGTGCATGGCTACACCTTC.

This clone came up once. The chain recombines TRBV9 with TRBJ2-7; 9 bases map to TRBD2. Germline lookup yields CDR1 SGDLS and CDR2 YYNGEE. With V trimmed by 0 bases and J by 5 bases, 6 bases remained unmatched. The CDR3 is made up of 15 amino acids. As DNA, the CDR3 is TGTGCCAGCAGCGTAGGGGGGGCTAGCGGGAACGAGCAGTACTTC. This gives the protein CASSVGGASGNEQYF.

The CDR3 spells CASRRHGNQPQHF. The CDR3 region has the DNA TGTGCCAGCAGGCGCCACGGGAATCAGCCCCAGCATTTT. The chain combines TRBV7-2 with TRBJ1-5, with D uncertain. From germline, CDR1 is SGHTA and CDR2 FQGNSA. The CDR3 covers 13 residues. Trimming took 6 bases from V and 4 from J, leaving 10 bases between them. The complete variable domain, with remaining parts taken from reference TRBV7-2 and TRBJ1-5, reads GAGVSQSPSNKVTEKGKDVELRCDPISGHTALYWYRQSLGQGLEFLIYFQGNSAPDKSGLPSDRFSAERTGGSVSTLTIQRTQQEDSAVYLCASRRHGNQPQHFGDGTRLSIL.

The chain links TRBV2 to TRBJ2-7; D possibly corresponds to TRBD1 (8 bases). Germline-derived CDR1 and CDR2 are SNHLY and FYNNEI. This CDR3 spans 15 amino acids. Trimming shortened V by 2 bases and J by 7 bases, and 18 bases separated the two germline ends. CDR3 in amino acids: CASSESGTGLGEQYF. In DNA, the CDR3 is TGTGCCAGCAGTGAAAGCGGGACAGGCCTTGGGGAGCAGTACTTC.

The rearrangement links TRBV2 to TRBJ1-5; 12 bases are shared with TRBD1. The CDR3 contains 15 residues. After removal of 4 bases from V and 9 bases from J, the junction contained 7 bases not matched to a gene. Germline V gene sequence: CDR1 SNHLY, CDR2 FYNNEI. The CDR3 nucleotides read TGTGCCAGCAGTGCCGGGACAGGGGGCATGTTGCCCCAGCATTTT. Protein sequence: CASSAGTGGMLPQHF.

The chain carries TRBV5-8 and TRBJ2-1; 7 bases map to TRBD2. The CDR3 contains 13 residues. Germline lookup yields CDR1 SGHTS and CDR2 YDEGEE. Trimming cost V 4 bases and J 8 bases; bases outside gene matches: 6. DNA for the CDR3: TGTGCCAGCAGCGGGAGGGATGTCGATGAGCAGTTCTTC. Translated, it gives CASSGRDVDEQFF.

This clone has a handful of counts. J is TRBJ2-3 and V is TRBV6-4; 14 nucleotides match TRBD2. Germline CDR1 reads MRHNA; CDR2 reads SNTAGT. V dropped 0 bases and J dropped 4; count of bases not matched to a gene: 0. This CDR3 has 16 amino acids. Here the CDR3 DNA reads TGTGCCAGCAGTGACTCGGGACTAGCGGGAGCAGATACGCAGTATTTT. Translating gives CASSDSGLAGADTQYF.

The chain joins TRBV28 to TRBJ2-7; D possibly corresponds to TRBD1 (5 bases). Trimming left V 6 bases short and J 4 bases short, with 16 bases between. Germline V gene data show CDR1 as MDHEN and CDR2 as SYDVKM. The CDR3 is 14 residues long. CDR3 sequence reads: CASSTHRYPYEQYF. DNA of the CDR3: TGTGCCAGCAGCACTCACAGGTACCCTTACGAGCAGTACTTC.

This chain uses TRBV23-1 with TRBJ1-2; D is possibly TRBD1 (5 bases). TRBV23-1 is an ORF, with its function uncertain. Trimming stripped 6 bases from V and 4 bases from J, with 12 bases between. The CDR3 contains 13 residues. In nucleotides, the CDR3 is TGCGCCAGCAGCCGGTCGGGGGGCTATGGCTACACCTTC. Its translation: CASSRSGGYGYTF.

This chain joins TRBV28 and TRBJ2-5; TRBD2 matches 7 bases. This CDR3 comprises 18 residues. The V and J ends lost 4 bases and 2 bases, in that order; junction bases with no gene match: 16. Germline V gene lookup returns CDR1 MDHEN and CDR2 SYDVKM. The CDR3 spells CASSSPGGIAGYQETQYF. The CDR3 coding sequence is TGTGCCAGCAGTTCCCCCGGTGGGATAGCGGGTTATCAAGAGACCCAGTACTTC.

This rearrangement joins TRBV28 to TRBJ2-3, with D perhaps matching TRBD1 (6 bases). Germline loops: CDR1 MDHEN, CDR2 SYDVKM. V shed 6 bases and J shed 6 bases, with 13 bases lying between them. There are 13 residues in the CDR3. CDR3 sequence (DNA): TGTGCCAGCAGGACAACAAGGGGGGATACGCAGTATTTT. It yields the protein CASRTTRGDTQYF.

The chain joins TRBV5-3 to TRBJ1-4; 9 bases fit TRBD1. TRBV5-3 is annotated as an ORF whose role is uncertain. With V trimmed by 3 bases and J by 6 bases, 6 bases remained unmatched. CDR3 length equals 15 residues. The CDR3 bases are TGTGCCAGAAGCTGTAGGGACAGGGAAGATGAAAAACTGTTTTTT. This codes for CARSCRDREDEKLFF.